A selection of T cell receptor beta chains follows, all from one sample in a study of somatic mutations in cytotoxic T cells in rheumatoid arthritis. The repertoire was sequenced with immunoSEQ multiplex PCR; TCRdb's copy has only in-frame clones and lacks some. This table holds roughly 13,000 clones, over 80% found once. The sample consisted of CD8+ T cells sorted from blood. These receptors were taken from an adult with rheumatoid arthritis. The CDR3 runs from the conserved cysteine through the conserved F or W. D genes are given only for firm matches. Clone size is shown for a subset of rows, as once, few, many or a class of expanded clone.

NA | 11 | NA | TRBJ2-2 | TRBV5-1 | TGCGCCAGCAGCTTTAGAGGGGAGCTGTTTTTT | CASSFRGELFF
NA | 9 | NA | TRBJ2-1 | TRBV10-3 | TGTGCCATTCCCGGGACAAAATTCTTC | CAIPGTKFF
NA | 15 | NA | TRBJ2-1 | TRBV7-9 | TGTGCCAGCAGCTCAAACCGGGACTTCAACAATGAGCAGTTCTTC | CASSSNRDFNNEQFF
NA | 13 | NA | TRBJ1-1 | TRBV5-4 | TGTGCCAGCAGGTTGTGGATGAACACTGAAGCTTTCTTT | CASRLWMNTEAFF
NA | 14 | NA | TRBJ1-4 | TRBV9 | TGTGCCAGCAGCGTGTCAGGGGTTAATGAAAAACTGTTTTTT | CASSVSGVNEKLFF
NA | 11 | NA | TRBJ2-1 | TRBV2 | TGTGCCAGCAACCTACGTATAGAGCAGTTCTTC | CASNLRIEQFF
TRBD2 | 15 | NA | TRBJ2-5 | TRBV5-1 | TGCGCCAGCAGCCTAGGGACTAGCGAACAAGAGACCCAGTACTTC | CASSLGTSEQETQYF
NA | 15 | NA | TRBJ2-1 | TRBV2 | TGTGCCAGCAGTGGACCAGCGGTACCCTACAATGAGCAGTTCTTC | CASSGPAVPYNEQFF
TRBD2 | 14 | NA | TRBJ2-7 | TRBV11-2 | TGTGCCAGCAGCTTAGGGGGGGGGTCTTACGAGCAGTACTTC | CASSLGGGSYEQYF
NA | 16 | NA | TRBJ2-4 | TRBV7-8 | TGTGCCAGCAGCCCCCGGAGGGGTCGGGCCAAAAACATTCAGTACTTC | CASSPRRGRAKNIQYF
NA | 12 | NA | TRBJ1-5 | TRBV5-4 | TGTGCCAGCAGTCAGGGAAATCAGCCCCAGCATTTT | CASSQGNQPQHF
NA | 12 | once | TRBJ2-2 | TRBV29-1 | TGCAGCGTTGAACAGAACACCGGGGAGCTGTTTTTT | CSVEQNTGELFF
NA | 12 | NA | TRBJ1-1 | TRBV11-2 | TGTGCCAGCAGCTTAGTAGCGTCTGAAGCTTTCTTT | CASSLVASEAFF
NA | 13 | NA | TRBJ2-7 | TRBV13 | TGTGCCAGCAGCTTAGGCAGAGGGCTGGAACAGTACTTC | CASSLGRGLEQYF
NA | 18 | NA | TRBJ2-2 | TRBV30 | TGTGCCTGGAGTAACCGATGGGGTTATTCCGCGAACACCGGGGAGCTGTTTTTT | CAWSNRWGYSANTGELFF
NA | 15 | few | TRBJ2-7 | TRBV4-1 | TGCGCCAGCAGCCAGGGCGAGGGCTACTCCTACGAGCAGTACTTC | CASSQGEGYSYEQYF
NA | 16 | NA | TRBJ2-5 | TRBV5-1 | TGCGCCAGCAGCCTGGCCGTGGGGGCAGGGGAAGAGACCCAGTACTTC | CASSLAVGAGEETQYF
TRBD2 | 16 | few | TRBJ2-2 | TRBV14 | TGTGCCAGCAGCCCGTGGACTAGCGGATCCACCGGGGAGCTGTTTTTT | CASSPWTSGSTGELFF
NA | 16 | NA | TRBJ1-2 | TRBV18 | TGTGCCAGCTCACCACCGGCGGTCAGAACCAACTATGGCTACACCTTC | CASSPPAVRTNYGYTF
NA | 15 | NA | TRBJ2-6 | TRBV11-2 | TGTGCCAGCAGCTTAGGCAGGGTAGGGGCCAACGTCCTGACTTTC | CASSLGRVGANVLTF
NA | 13 | NA | TRBJ2-7 | TRBV2 | TGTGCCAGCAGTGGGGGCATTCTCTACGAGCAGTACTTC | CASSGGILYEQYF
NA | 11 | once | TRBJ2-2 | TRBV27 | TGTGCCAGCTCGTCCACCGGGGAGCTGTTTTTT | CASSSTGELFF
TRBD1 | 15 | once | TRBJ2-3 | TRBV27 | TGTGCCAGCAGTTCAATGACAGGGGTCACAGATACGCAGTATTTT | CASSSMTGVTDTQYF
NA | 16 | few | TRBJ1-2 | TRBV28 | TGTGCCAGCAGGCCTACCCCTTCCACGGGTTCGTATGGCTACACCTTC | CASRPTPSTGSYGYTF
NA | 15 | NA | TRBJ2-1 | TRBV28 | TGTGCCAGCAGTTTTTCGGGACGGAGGGTGAATGAGCAGTTCTTC | CASSFSGRRVNEQFF
NA | 15 | NA | TRBJ1-1 | TRBV7-2 | TGTGCCAGCAGCTTAGTTGGGGGGCTAAACACTGAAGCTTTCTTT | CASSLVGGLNTEAFF
NA | 11 | NA | TRBJ2-7 | TRBV7-2 | TGTGCCAGCAGCCAGGCATATGAGCAGTACTTC | CASSQAYEQYF
NA | 13 | NA | TRBJ1-3 | TRBV27 | TGTGCCAGCAGTTTATCGTTTGGAAACACCATATATTTT | CASSLSFGNTIYF
TRBD2 | 14 | NA | TRBJ2-7 | TRBV7-6 | TGTGCCAGCAGCCCGACTAGCGGGGGCTACGAGCAGTACTTC | CASSPTSGGYEQYF
TRBD1 | 15 | NA | TRBJ2-2 | TRBV29-1 | TGCAGCGTTCTTCGTCCGGGACAGTCCACCGGGGAGCTGTTTTTT | CSVLRPGQSTGELFF
NA | 13 | NA | TRBJ1-1 | TRBV5-1 | TGCGCCAGCAGCGAGCCACAGGGAACTGAAGCTTTCTTT | CASSEPQGTEAFF
NA | 10 | NA | TRBJ1-1 | TRBV5-8 | TGTGCCAGCAGCTTGAGAAAAGCTTTCTTT | CASSLRKAFF
NA | 13 | NA | TRBJ2-1 | TRBV9 | TGTGCCAGCAGCGTTACCCCCTACAATGAGCAGTTCTTC | CASSVTPYNEQFF
NA | 15 | NA | TRBJ2-1 | TRBV28 | TGTGCCAGCTCCTTGTATCGGGGAGTGGATAATGAGCAGTTCTTC | CASSLYRGVDNEQFF
TRBD2 | 14 | once | TRBJ2-7 | TRBV7-9 | TGTGCCAGCAGCTTAGGGGGGGGCTCCTACGAGCAGTACTTC | CASSLGGGSYEQYF
NA | 16 | NA | TRBJ2-4 | TRBV4-1 | TGCGCCAGCAGCCAAGTGGGGCAGGTCGCCAAAAACATTCAGTACTTC | CASSQVGQVAKNIQYF
NA | 15 | NA | TRBJ2-5 | TRBV30 | TGTGCCTGGGGGAAACAGGGCGCCCTCCAAGAGACCCAGTACTTC | CAWGKQGALQETQYF
TRBD2 | 15 | NA | TRBJ2-7 | TRBV27 | TGTGCCAGCAGTTTAGCGGGAGGCTTCCTAAACGAGCAGTACTTC | CASSLAGGFLNEQYF
NA | 14 | NA | TRBJ1-4 | TRBV27 | TGTGCCAGCAGTTTAAGACAGCGGAATGAAAAACTGTTTTTT | CASSLRQRNEKLFF
TRBD1 | 18 | NA | TRBJ2-3 | TRBV18 | TGTGCCAGCTCACGACTACCGGATGCGACAGGGGGAACAGATACGCAGTATTTT | CASSRLPDATGGTDTQYF
NA | 15 | NA | TRBJ2-7 | TRBV7-8 | TGTGCCAGCAGCTTCGGCACAGGGATACCCTACGAGCAGTACTTC | CASSFGTGIPYEQYF
NA | 15 | NA | TRBJ2-1 | TRBV18 | TGTGCCAGCTCACCCCGGGACTCTGGGGGTAATGAGCAGTTCTTC | CASSPRDSGGNEQFF
NA | 15 | NA | TRBJ2-7 | TRBV7-2 | TGTGCCAGCAGCTCCCAGGCGGGTCCGACCTACGAGCAGTACTTC | CASSSQAGPTYEQYF
TRBD1 | 14 | NA | TRBJ2-1 | TRBV6-6 | TGTGCCAGCAGTGTCAGGACAGGTGGCGATGAGCAGTTCTTC | CASSVRTGGDEQFF